The 5 T cell receptor beta chains below were found in one sample sequenced in a study of blood T cell repertoires in COVID-19 (dated by TCRdb to 2018 to 2021). The library was made by the immunoSEQ multiplex PCR assay. TCRdb re-hosts the immuneACCESS table, in-frame sequences only. Its copies lack some clones; in the studies checked, an unresolved V gene accounts for under half of them, and the cause for the rest is not known. For this sample the table gives 40,000 to 55,000 clones, of which around 85% were detected only once. The top ten hold about 33% of the sample. The source material was peripheral blood. These receptors all stem from a woman older than 75 with acute or convalescent COVID-19.

CDR3 coding DNA: TGCGCCAGCAGCTTGGTGGGCGGTAGCGGGGATACGCAGTATTTT. Translated, it gives CASSLVGGSGDTQYF. This chain uses TRBV5-1 with TRBJ2-3, with 7 bases identical to TRBD2. This CDR3 comprises 15 residues. V dropped 0 bases and J dropped 6; count of bases not matched to a gene: 7. Per germline, CDR1 SGHRS and CDR2 YFSETQ.

V usage is TRBV2 and J usage is TRBJ2-7; either TRBD1 or TRBD2 may supply D (6 bases each). The germline V and J ends were trimmed by 11 bases and 0 bases, with 23 bases remaining between them. CDR1 and CDR2 from the germline V gene are SNHLY and FYNNEI. The CDR3 runs to 16 residues. The CDR3 is CACCGGQRVGSYEQYF. DNA of the CDR3: TGTGCCTGCTGTGGGGGGCAACGGGTGGGCTCCTACGAGCAGTACTTC.

CDR3 amino acids: CAWTISTGPGYTF. As DNA, the CDR3 is TGTGCCTGGACCATTTCGACAGGGCCTGGCTACACCTTC. The chain carries TRBV30 and TRBJ1-2; TRBD1 aligns across 7 bases. Trimming cost V 4 bases and J 7 bases; bases outside gene matches: 9. The CDR3 spans 13 residues. The germline V gene has CDR1 GTSNPN and CDR2 SVGIG (reference sequence).

This sequence joins TRBV29-1 and TRBJ1-2; 10 nucleotides align to TRBD1. The CDR3 extends over 14 amino acids. Trimming removed 4 bases from V and 4 bases from J; junction bases left unmatched: 6. The germline gives CDR1 SQVTM, CDR2 ANQGSEA. CDR3 sequence: CSVAGGQGFYGYTF. In DNA form, the CDR3 reads TGCAGCGTTGCCGGGGGACAGGGGTTCTATGGCTACACCTTC. Full variable domain (outside the CDR3, taken from reference TRBV29-1 and TRBJ1-2): SAVISQKPSRDICQRGTSLTIQCQVDSQVTMMFWYRQQPGQSLTLIATANQGSEATYESGFVIDKFPISRPNLTFSTLTVSNMSPEDSSIYLCSVAGGQGFYGYTFGSGTRLTVV.

The chain combines TRBV10-3 with TRBJ1-1; tentatively, D is TRBD1 (6 bases). Germline assignment: CDR1 ENHRY and CDR2 SYGVKD. V gave up 4 bases and J gave up 11 bases, with 20 bases separating them. The CDR3 covers 14 residues. CDR3 DNA: TGTGCCATCAGTGGGGCGGGGGCCCAATCCCACGCTTTCTTT. It encodes CAISGAGAQSHAFF.